This passage covers 23 T cell receptor beta chains from one sample sequenced in a study of immune characterization of retroperitoneal liposarcoma. One entry per CDR3 protein results from TCRdb running MiXCR on the PCR reads. The sample lists around 10,000 distinct CDR3 sequences, around a quarter occurring once. Sequencing was performed on tumor tissue. The receptors shown here come from a female donor with retroperitoneal liposarcoma.

The sample holds a few counts of this clonotype. The V gene is TRBV11-2, the J gene TRBJ2-1, with 12 positions matching TRBD2. The CDR3 loop spans 16 amino acids. The V and J ends lost 5 bases and 8 bases, in that order; junction bases with no gene match: 10. CDR1 is SGHAT, CDR2 FQNNGV, per germline. CDR3 region: CASSAFPSGGADEQFF. The CDR3 DNA follows: TGTGCCAGCAGCGCATTCCCTAGCGGGGGGGCCGATGAGCAGTTCTTC.

The gene calls are TRBV12-3 or TRBV12-4 and TRBJ2-5; either TRBD1 or TRBD2 may fit D (6 bases each). The assigned J gene may be wrong: the sequence end matches TRBJ2-7 better. The CDR3 is 13 amino acids. The CDR3 reads CASSLEGGGEQYF. In DNA, the CDR3 is TGTGCCAGCAGTTTAGAGGGGGGCGGCGAGCAGTACTTC.

This clonotype qualifies as medium-sized. This sequence joins TRBV7-3 and TRBJ2-3; D is undetermined. V was shortened by 5 bases and J by 1 base, with 7 bases between the two germline ends. The CDR3 consists of 13 residues. Germline V gives CDR1 SGHTA, CDR2 FQGTGA. CDR3 residues: CASSPTRTDTQYF. Written as DNA, the CDR3 is TGTGCCAGCAGCCCGACTCGCACAGATACGCAGTATTTT.

This clonotype has ten or more counts. This chain links TRBV6-1 with TRBJ1-4, with D tentatively TRBD1 (6 bases). The germline CDR1 and CDR2 sequences are MNHNS and SASEGT. V was trimmed by 1 base and J by 0 bases, leaving 9 bases between them. This CDR3 contains 16 residues. Here the CDR3 reads CASSEGGASTNEKLFF. CDR3 DNA sequence: TGTGCCAGCAGTGAAGGGGGGGCGTCAACTAATGAAAAACTGTTTTTT.

Concerning this clonotype itself: One base away lies a much larger clone, so this may be a sequencing read error. Given the absence of the conserved phenylalanine or tryptophan at the CDR3 end, a read error is likely. The CDR3 here is CASSPQGGVNTEAFL. The CDR3 nucleotides read TGTGCCAGCAGCCCCCAGGGCGGGGTGAACACTGAAGCTTTCCTT. The rearrangement uses TRBV7-8 and TRBJ1-1; weak D call: TRBD1 (5 bases). Deletions cut 5 bases from V and 0 bases from J, with 13 bases between. The CDR3 extends over 15 amino acids. The germline V gene has CDR1 SGHVS and CDR2 FQNEAQ.

The chain employs TRBV6-1 and TRBJ2-3; 8 bases are a match to TRBD2. With the DNA end fitting TRBJ2-5 better, the J assignment may be wrong. The CDR3 consists of 18 residues. CDR1 MNHNS and CDR2 SASEGT come from the germline V gene. The CDR3 DNA is TGTGCCAGCAGTTTCCTTCCGGGAGGGGCTCACATGAAAGAGACCCAGTACTTC. This encodes CASSFLPGGAHMKETQYF.

As to this clonotype: No conserved phenylalanine or tryptophan ends this CDR3, so it is likely a read error. V gene TRBV7-8 combines with J gene TRBJ2-1, with 8 bases identical to TRBD2. V lost 5 bases and J lost 2; bases outside the gene matches: 8. Germline values: CDR1 SGHVS, CDR2 FQNEAQ. CDR3 size: 16 residues. CDR3: CASSVASGLAYNEQFP. Written as DNA, the CDR3 is TGTGCCAGCAGCGTCGCTAGCGGGTTGGCCTACAATGAGCAGTTCCCC.

This clonotype was observed many times. V usage is TRBV7-2 and J usage is TRBJ2-1; TRBD2 agrees at 11 bases. The J call may be incorrect, as the DNA end agrees better with TRBJ2-7. The germline V gene has CDR1 SGHTA and CDR2 FQGNSA. This CDR3 contains 17 residues. CDR3 in amino acids: CASSFTSGGTKTYEQYF. Written as DNA, the CDR3 is TGTGCCAGCAGCTTCACTAGCGGGGGTACAAAAACCTACGAGCAGTACTTC.

V gene TRBV25-1 combines with J gene TRBJ2-1; possible D gene TRBD2, 7 bases. Near its end, the DNA agrees better with TRBJ2-7, so the J call may be wrong. The germline CDR1 and CDR2 sequences are MGHDK and SYGVNS. The CDR3 has 14 amino acids. In DNA, the CDR3 is TGTGCCAGCAGTAAGGGGGAGGGCTACAATGAGCAGTACTTC. Protein product: CASSKGEGYNEQYF.

The chain joins TRBV24-1 to TRBJ2-5; D is unresolved. Germline-derived CDR1 and CDR2 are KGHDR and SFDVKD. The CDR3 extends over 15 amino acids. V lost 0 bases to trimming and J lost 2 bases, with 9 bases between them. In DNA form, the CDR3 reads TGTGCCACCAGTGATTTGCGGCAGTCTCAAGAGACCCAGTACTTC. Residues: CATSDLRQSQETQYF.

By share, this clonotype ranks as medium-sized. The chain recombines TRBV6-1 with TRBJ2-1; 8 bases match TRBD2. TRBJ2-7 explains the end of the DNA better; the J call may be wrong. This CDR3 contains 11 residues. From germline, CDR1 is MNHNS and CDR2 SASEGT. The CDR3 spells CASGLALEQYF. As DNA, the CDR3 is TGTGCCAGCGGACTAGCCCTCGAGCAGTACTTC.

This clonotype qualifies as medium-sized. The chain links TRBV6-1 to TRBJ2-6; perhaps D is TRBD1 or TRBD2 (5 bases each). Deletions cut 6 bases from V and 4 bases from J, with 13 bases between. This CDR3 has 15 amino acids. Per germline, CDR1 MNHNS and CDR2 SASEGT. CDR3 sequence (DNA): TGTGCCAGCAGCGAGAGGGGTTCCGGGGCCAACGTCCTGACTTTC. This translates into CASSERGSGANVLTF.

This rearrangement joins TRBV6-2 or TRBV6-3 to TRBJ2-5, with 9 bases that match TRBD2. The CDR3 length is 15 residues. V shed 6 bases and J 11 bases; nucleotides not matched to a gene: 16. Per the germline V gene, CDR1 is MNHEY and CDR2 is SVGEGT. The CDR3 DNA reads as TGTGCCAGCAGGGGAGCGGGAGGCCTGAACAATGAGCAGTACTTC. Residues: CASRGAGGLNNEQYF.

This clonotype was counted between two and nine times. The chain recombines TRBV6-1 with TRBJ1-3, with unresolved D. The CDR3 has 14 residues. The germline CDR1 and CDR2 sequences are MNHNS and SASEGT. V shed 3 bases and J shed 0 bases, with 6 bases lying between them. The CDR3 reads CASSDSRSGNTIYF. The DNA of the CDR3 is TGTGCCAGCAGTGACAGTCGCTCTGGAAACACCATATATTTT.

This clonotype was seen only a few times. V is TRBV27 and J is TRBJ2-2; possible D gene TRBD1, 6 bases. The CDR3 has 16 residues. The ends were cut back, 7 bases at V and 5 bases at J, with 20 bases in the middle. The germline V gene encodes CDR1 MNHEY and CDR2 SMNVEV (reference sequence). The CDR3 reads CASTLLDRFHTGELFF. CDR3 sequence (DNA): TGTGCCAGCACCCTACTTGACAGGTTTCATACCGGGGAGCTGTTTTTT.

J is TRBJ2-1 and V is TRBV14, with D maybe TRBD1 (6 bases). From germline, CDR1 is SGHDN and CDR2 FVKESK. The CDR3 totals 17 residues. V lost 1 base and J lost 5, with 18 bases in between. CDR3 residues: CASSQALDRMINNEQFF. CDR3 nucleotide sequence: TGTGCCAGCAGCCAAGCCCTCGACAGGATGATTAACAATGAGCAGTTCTTC.

The chain links TRBV6-2 or TRBV6-3 to TRBJ2-1; TRBD2 agrees at 13 bases. The end of the DNA aligns better with TRBJ2-7, so the J call may be wrong. The V gene's germline CDR1 is MNHEY and CDR2 SVGEGT. CDR3 size: 14 residues. The DNA of the CDR3 is TGTGCCAGCAGTAGGACTAGCGGGAGCTCCGAGCAGTACTTC. It yields the protein CASSRTSGSSEQYF.

Only a few counts were recorded for this clonotype. This rearrangement joins TRBV27 to TRBJ2-4; possible D gene TRBD1, 6 bases. The V end lost 1 base, the J end lost 13 bases, and 17 bases lay between the germline ends. The germline V gene encodes CDR1 MNHEY and CDR2 SMNVEV (reference sequence). The CDR3 consists of 14 residues. The CDR3 protein is CASSLFAGVNEQYF. The CDR3, as DNA: TGTGCCAGCAGTTTATTTGCAGGGGTGAATGAGCAGTACTTC.

The chain recombines TRBV11-2 with TRBJ2-5, with 7 bases lining up with TRBD2. The J call could be wrong; TRBJ2-7 is a better fit for the DNA end. The V gene's germline CDR1 is SGHAT and CDR2 FQNNGV. The CDR3 runs 13 residues. The CDR3 here is CASSLGLAGEQYF. DNA for the CDR3: TGTGCCAGCAGCTTAGGACTAGCTGGCGAGCAGTACTTC.

The chain uses TRBV7-2 and TRBJ2-3; possibly TRBD1 for D (5 bases). The J call may be mistaken, given a closer DNA end match to TRBJ2-1. CDR3 length: 16 residues. CDR1 is SGHTA and CDR2 is FQGNSA in the germline V gene. The CDR3 sequence is CASSLPQGSLSYEQFF. In DNA form, the CDR3 reads TGTGCCAGCAGCTTACCCCAGGGCTCCCTGTCCTACGAGCAGTTCTTC.

The sample holds a few counts of this clonotype. The chain employs TRBV27 and TRBJ2-3; D is unclear. The V end was cut by 3 bases, the J end by 0 bases, with 10 bases between. This CDR3 spans 15 amino acids. The germline CDR1 and CDR2 sequences are MNHEY and SMNVEV (reference sequence). As DNA, the CDR3 is TGTGCCAGCAGTTTTTACGGACCTAGCACAGATACGCAGTATTTT. Protein sequence: CASSFYGPSTDTQYF.

This chain joins TRBV6-4 and TRBJ1-2; 8 bases are a match to TRBD1. Germline lookup yields CDR1 MRHNA and CDR2 SNTAGT. This CDR3 is 15 amino acids long. Trimming removed 0 bases from V and 7 bases from J; junction bases left unmatched: 7. The CDR3: CASSDSGQGIGGYTF. CDR3 nucleotide sequence: TGTGCCAGCAGTGACTCCGGACAGGGAATAGGTGGCTACACCTTC.

The chain has TRBV6-1 and TRBJ2-1; 10 nucleotides match TRBD2. The end of the DNA aligns better with TRBJ2-7, so the J call may be wrong. The germline V gene has CDR1 MNHNS and CDR2 SASEGT. The CDR3 has 14 amino acids. The CDR3 nucleotides read TGTGCCAGCAGCCCCCGGCTAGCGGGAGATGAGCAGTACTTC. Its translation: CASSPRLAGDEQYF.